This T cell receptor (beta chain) came from a study of tumor-infiltrating lymphocytes in localized non-small cell lung cancer (dated by TCRdb to the early 2020s). In terms of the full investigation: Patients whose samples were collected after neoadjuvant chemotherapy, as well as both smokers and never-smokers and several histologies, were included in the cohort. Each patient contributed resected tumor tissue and uninvolved lung tissue from the same patient, described as non-adjacent to the tumor. Flow cytometry, multiplex immunofluorescence, RNA-seq, exome sequencing and proteomics were applied to the same patients as TCR sequencing, which was one of several integrated assays. In total, the ICON cohort consisted of 150 surgical patients with localized non-small cell lung cancer who had their tumors resected. A total of approximately 50 patients were part of the paired comparison of immunoSEQ T-cell fraction between tumor and uninvolved lung.

Trimming costs V 7 bases and J 0 bases, and their ends lie 7 bases apart. Spanning cysteine to phenylalanine, the CDR3 consists of 14 amino acids. Only the CDR3 part of the read is kept: 42 bases, read in frame from the first base. The germline V gene (reference sequence) gives CDR1 as LNHDA and CDR2 as SQIVND. The T-cell fraction in tumor and uninvolved lung tissue was obtained from TCR sequencing using the immunoSEQ assay. The published analysis was carried out like this. For survival analysis, patients were divided into high (upper tertile) and low (lower two tertiles) T-cell fraction groups, which were compared by log-rank test. A signed-rank test was used to check for differences in T-cell fraction between paired tumor and uninvolved lung. TCRdb carries this immuneACCESS record with in-frame sequences only. Its versions omit some clonotypes, under half of them owing to an unresolved V gene in the studies checked, with the rest unexplained. V, J and clone size are those of that table, while D and trimming were read from the DNA. Here the sample has roughly 12,000 clones; approximately 86% occur a single time. The top ten hold 7.8% of the sample.

Only one count was recorded for this clone. This clone's antigen is unknown. No much larger clone exists at a distance of one base, and base qualities are not known. ICON enrollment began in the first half of 2016, and the last patient was enrolled in late 2018. A subcohort of 76 patients provided fresh tumor and matched uninvolved tissue for in-depth immune analyses, with TCR sequencing among those analyses. DNA for TCR sequencing was isolated from bulk tissue, and no cell sorting was done. Broader findings and caveats from the paper: Assay coverage varied across patients depending on available tissue quantity, so only a subset of the cohort had TCR sequencing. The TCR-derived T-cell fraction showed no difference between the flow cytometry-defined immunotypes IM1 (good prognosis) and IM2 (poor prognosis). In line with immunofluorescence CD3 counts, TCRbeta sequencing supported higher T cell infiltration in tumors compared with uninvolved lung tissue. Because different assays used different pieces of the same tissue, technical variation could not be distinguished from intratumor heterogeneity.

The V gene is TRBV19 and the J gene is TRBJ1-6, with the identity of the D gene unclear. Sequencing was performed on uninvolved lung tissue not adjacent to the tumor. This clonotype was sampled from a human donor with non-small cell lung cancer. The nucleotide sequence reads TGTGCCAGTAAACAGAGCTCCTATAATTCACCCCTCCACTTT. The encoded protein is CASKQSSYNSPLHF.